This section outlines one TCR beta chain sequence together with its context. The sample belongs to a study of blood T cell repertoires in COVID-19. Overall study context: Both acute and convalescent COVID-19 samples were obtained from the United States, Italy and Spain.

Libraries were prepared by immunoSEQ multiplex PCR; TCRdb keeps only in-frame clonotypes and omits some of them. This sample has about 220,000 clones, with 80% to 90% found just once. The V gene end was trimmed by 2 bases and the J gene end by 5 bases; junction bases not matched to a gene: 6. In germline, CDR1 is SGHRS, CDR2 YFSETQ. The CDR3 totals 14 residues. The source of this sequence is a woman between 18 and 29 years old in a cohort exposed to, infected with or recovered from COVID-19 (not recorded which). Material: PBMCs or T cells enriched from blood (not recorded which). The chain recombines TRBV5-1 with TRBJ1-1; 7 positions match TRBD1. This CDR3 reads CASSFMEGATEAFF. CDR3 nucleotides: TGCGCCAGCAGCTTCATGGAGGGGGCTACTGAAGCTTTCTTT.